The present T cell receptor (beta chain) was sequenced within a study of radiotherapy plus CTLA-4 blockade in lung cancer. The CDR3 sequence is 13 residues long. CDR1 is MGHRA and CDR2 is YSYEKL in the germline V gene. The V gene end was trimmed by 1 base and the J gene end by 14 bases; junction bases not matched to a gene: 6. Study observations and caveats: Response, reportedly, was best predicted by interferon-beta along with early blood T cell clone dynamics. Peripheral blood showed expansion of tumor-derived TCR clones after radiotherapy and ipilimumab.

As for this clone: The antigen remains undetermined.

Using immunoSEQ multiplex PCR, the repertoire was profiled, and TCRdb retains in-frame clones only, with some absent. The sample contains more than 55,000 clones, around 79% of which appear only once. The receptor was derived from a human donor with non-small cell lung cancer who had a complete response to radiotherapy plus ipilimumab. The chain recombines TRBV4-1 with TRBJ2-3; 10 bases fit TRBD2. Source: peripheral blood, taken from a patient treated with radiotherapy plus ipilimumab. Written as DNA, the CDR3 is TGCGCCAGCAGCCAAGGCGGACTAGCGGTTCGGTATTTT. Translating it yields CASSQGGLAVRYF.